This entry lists 21 T cell receptor beta chains sequenced from one sample in a study of T cells in Graves' hyperthyroidism and ophthalmopathy. Amplified TCR beta CDR3 regions came from RNA transcripts. First-round RT-PCR targeting the TCR CDR3 was performed with the HTBI primer set. MiXCR, applied by TCRdb to the multiplex PCR reads, yields one record per CDR3 protein. The sample carries 600,000 or so distinct CDR3 sequences, more than 13% recorded once. The sample taken for sequencing was blood. The receptors derive from a woman between 18 and 29 years old with Graves' ophthalmopathy.

This clonotype occurred many times. The chain has TRBV12-3 or TRBV12-4 and TRBJ1-3; tentative D call: TRBD1 (6 bases). The V end was cut by 3 bases, the J end by 8 bases, with 11 bases between. The CDR3 spans 13 residues. CDR3 coding DNA: TGTGCCAGCAGTTTTCGGGGGGCTGACACCATATATTTT. Its translation is CASSFRGADTIYF.

This clonotype was seen more than once but under ten times. The chain joins TRBV27 to TRBJ1-2; TRBD1 matches at 9 bases. The germline CDR1 and CDR2 sequences are MNHEY and SMNVEV (reference sequence). V gave up 0 bases and J gave up 8 bases; unmatched junction bases: 7. The CDR3 length is 15 residues. The CDR3 loop is CASSLSQWDREGYTF. The CDR3 nucleotides are TGTGCCAGCAGTTTATCGCAGTGGGACAGGGAAGGCTACACCTTC.

The chain uses TRBV29-1 and TRBJ2-5; D is uncertain. Trimming removed 4 bases at V and 4 bases at J, with 13 bases between. From germline, CDR1 is SQVTM and CDR2 ANQGSEA. The CDR3 is 13 residues long. In DNA form, the CDR3 reads TGCAGCGTTGCGAGGCAAACCCTAGAGACCCAGTACTTC. Translating gives CSVARQTLETQYF.

This clonotype was detected many times. The chain uses TRBV5-8 and TRBJ2-1; D perhaps matches TRBD2 (5 bases). The CDR3 covers 12 residues. Germline-derived CDR1 and CDR2 are SGHTS and YDEGEE. Trimming pared 6 bases from V and 4 bases from J, leaving 8 bases between. The CDR3 region has the DNA TGTGCCAGCATCTCGGGATACAATGAGCAGTTCTTC. Translating it yields CASISGYNEQFF.

This clonotype occurred many times. The chain carries TRBV2 and TRBJ2-5, with TRBD2 as a possible D gene (6 bases). Trimming pared 4 bases from V and 5 bases from J, leaving 11 bases between. In germline, CDR1 is SNHLY, CDR2 FYNNEI. The length of the CDR3 is 13 residues. The CDR3 loop reads CASSGAGGETQYF. CDR3 coding DNA: TGTGCCAGCAGTGGGGCCGGAGGGGAGACCCAGTACTTC.

Ten or more counts support this clonotype. This chain joins TRBV7-3 and TRBJ2-6; 9 nucleotides line up with TRBD1. CDR3 length: 17 amino acids. The V gene end was trimmed by 5 bases and the J gene end by 2 bases; junction bases not matched to a gene: 7. Germline CDR1 reads SGHTA; CDR2 reads FQGTGA. In DNA, the CDR3 is TGTGCCAGCAGCCCCGGGACAGGGTGGGCTGGGGCCAACGTCCTGACTTTC. It specifies CASSPGTGWAGANVLTF.

The V and J genes are TRBV25-1 and TRBJ1-6, with 8 positions matching TRBD1. The V gene end was trimmed by 4 bases and the J gene end by 0 bases; junction bases not matched to a gene: 11. The CDR3 extends over 19 amino acids. Germline loops: CDR1 MGHDK, CDR2 SYGVNS. CDR3 in DNA: TGTGCCAGCAGTGGGCGACTAAACAGGGGGAGCTCCTATAATTCACCCCTCCACTTT. It is translated as CASSGRLNRGSSYNSPLHF.

This clonotype was recorded a few times. The gene calls are TRBV3-1 and TRBJ2-2, with TRBD1 as a possible D gene (5 bases). CDR1 LGHDT and CDR2 YNNKEL come from the germline V gene (reference sequence). V was pared by 9 bases and J by 5 bases, with 16 bases between. This CDR3 is built from 14 residues. CDR3 DNA: TGTGCCAGTGTTCCCGACAGACCAACCGGGGAGCTGTTTTTT. Its protein product is CASVPDRPTGELFF. Supplemented by reference TRBV3-1 and TRBJ2-2, the full variable domain reads DTAVSQTPKYLVTQMGNDKSIKCEQNLGHDTMYWYKQDSKKFLKIMFSYNNKELIINETVPNRFSPKSPDKAHLNLHINSLELGDSAVYFCASVPDRPTGELFFGEGSRLTVL.

This clonotype was detected many times. The J gene is TRBJ2-1, the V gene TRBV7-3, with a tentative D call TRBD2 (6 bases). V was shortened by 5 bases and J by 0 bases, with 14 bases between the two germline ends. Germline CDR1 reads SGHTA; CDR2 reads FQGTGA. The CDR3 consists of 16 residues. CDR3 in amino acids: CASSNLAYFSYNEQFF. The CDR3 region has the DNA TGTGCCAGCAGCAACCTAGCGTATTTCTCCTACAATGAGCAGTTCTTC.

V is TRBV20-1 and J is TRBJ2-5; D unclear. V lost 1 base, J lost 2 bases, and 8 bases lay in between. From germline, CDR1 is DFQATT and CDR2 SNEGSKA (reference sequence). The CDR3 sequence is 13 residues long. The CDR3 DNA sequence: TGCAGTGCTAGAGGTTCTGTTCAAGAGACCCAGTACTTC. Translated, it gives CSARGSVQETQYF.

This clonotype was seen at least ten times. V and J are TRBV20-1 and TRBJ1-3, with a tentative D call TRBD1 (6 bases). V gave up 5 bases and J gave up 7 bases, with 15 bases separating them. The CDR3 consists of 13 residues. The germline V gene has CDR1 DFQATT and CDR2 SNEGSKA (reference sequence). The CDR3: CSAEVQGTNTIYF. DNA of the CDR3: TGCAGTGCTGAGGTCCAGGGGACGAACACCATATATTTT.

This clonotype was detected ten times or more. The chain has TRBV28 and TRBJ1-1, with 12 bases lining up with TRBD1. Germline V gene data show CDR1 as MDHEN and CDR2 as SYDVKM. The trim removed 1 base at V and 1 base at J, leaving 1 base unmatched. The CDR3 sequence is 16 residues long. CDR3 nucleotides: TGTGCCAGCAGTTTATTGGGACAGGGGGCGAACACTGAAGCTTTCTTT. Amino acids: CASSLLGQGANTEAFF.

This clonotype was seen a few times. This rearrangement joins TRBV9 to TRBJ2-3, with TRBD2 matching over 7 bases. The CDR3 covers 16 residues. V shed 1 base and J 2 bases; nucleotides not matched to a gene: 7. Germline V lookup: CDR1 SGDLS, CDR2 YYNGEE. CDR3 in DNA: TGTGCCAGCAGCGTACTTTCGGGAGGCCCCACAGATACGCAGTATTTT. This gives the protein CASSVLSGGPTDTQYF.

This clonotype was counted many times. The gene calls are TRBV2 and TRBJ1-1, with D possibly matching TRBD1 (5 bases). The CDR3 is 14 residues long. V lost 8 bases and J lost 0, with 13 bases in between. Germline assignment: CDR1 SNHLY and CDR2 FYNNEI. This CDR3 reads CASRGSFLNTEAFF. CDR3 coding DNA: TGTGCCAGCCGGGGGAGTTTCCTGAACACTGAAGCTTTCTTT. The full variable domain, completed using reference TRBV2 and TRBJ1-1, is EPEVTQTPSHQVTQMGQEVILRCVPISNHLYFYWYRQILGQKVEFLVSFYNNEISEKSEIFDDQFSVERPDGSNFTLKIRSTKLEDSAMYFCASRGSFLNTEAFFGQGTRLTVV.

The CDR3 coding sequence is TGCAGTGCTAGAGCAGCGGGATATGAGCAGTACTTC. Its protein product is CSARAAGYEQYF. The rearrangement uses TRBV20-1 and TRBJ2-7; 7 bases agree with TRBD2. The V gene's germline CDR1 is DFQATT and CDR2 SNEGSKA (reference sequence). V gave up 1 base and J gave up 7 bases; unmatched junction bases: 4. CDR3 length: 12 amino acids.

There are many counts of this clonotype. V usage is TRBV18 and J usage is TRBJ1-2; D gene unclear. Per the germline V gene, CDR1 is KGHSH and CDR2 is LQKENI. V lost 2 bases and J lost 6, with 4 bases in between. This CDR3 contains 11 residues. This chain's CDR3 is CASSPGDGYTF. In DNA form, the CDR3 reads TGTGCCAGCTCACCAGGGGATGGCTACACCTTC.

This clonotype has only a few counts. Just one base apart from a much larger clone, this may be a read error. The CDR3 spells CATSDDSQETQCF. CDR3 nucleotide sequence: TGTGCCACCAGTGATGACAGCCAAGAGACCCAGTGCTTC. The rearrangement uses TRBV24-1 and TRBJ2-5, with D maybe TRBD1 (5 bases). This CDR3 comprises 13 residues. Germline V gene sequence: CDR1 KGHDR, CDR2 SFDVKD.

This chain uses TRBV19 with TRBJ1-4; 8 bases are shared with TRBD1. The CDR3 covers 15 residues. CDR1 LNHDA and CDR2 SQIVND come from the germline V gene (reference sequence). The ends lost 7 bases at V and 0 bases at J; junction bases unmatched: 4. The CDR3: CASKAGQATNEKLFF. The CDR3 DNA reads as TGTGCCAGTAAAGCGGGACAGGCAACTAATGAAAAACTGTTTTTT.

This clonotype occurred a few times. The CDR3 spells CSARVQGYSNQPQHF. CDR3 DNA: TGCAGTGCTAGGGTACAGGGGTATAGCAATCAGCCCCAGCATTTT. The chain combines TRBV20-1 with TRBJ1-5, with 7 bases aligning to TRBD1. The CDR3 consists of 15 residues. Trimming removed 3 bases from V and 0 bases from J; junction bases left unmatched: 5. Germline CDR1 and CDR2: DFQATT and SNEGSKA (reference sequence).

In this sample, this clonotype turned up a few times. The genes are TRBV24-1 and TRBJ2-6, with 12 nucleotides matching TRBD1. The V segment lost 3 bases and the J segment 0 bases; nucleotides outside the gene matches: 8. Looked up from germline, CDR1 is KGHDR and CDR2 is SFDVKD. CDR3 length: 20 residues. The CDR3 DNA reads TGTGCCACCAGTGATCCTCTGCGGGACAGGGGGCCCTCTGGGGCCAACGTCCTGACTTTC. Amino acids: CATSDPLRDRGPSGANVLTF.

This clonotype was recorded at least ten times. This chain links TRBV6-1 with TRBJ2-7; no definite D call. V was pared by 5 bases and J by 5 bases, with 10 bases between. The CDR3 is 12 residues long. The germline gives CDR1 MNHNS, CDR2 SASEGT. The CDR3 bases are TGTGCCAGCAGTTCCAGTGGCCACGAGCAGTACTTC. This gives the protein CASSSSGHEQYF.